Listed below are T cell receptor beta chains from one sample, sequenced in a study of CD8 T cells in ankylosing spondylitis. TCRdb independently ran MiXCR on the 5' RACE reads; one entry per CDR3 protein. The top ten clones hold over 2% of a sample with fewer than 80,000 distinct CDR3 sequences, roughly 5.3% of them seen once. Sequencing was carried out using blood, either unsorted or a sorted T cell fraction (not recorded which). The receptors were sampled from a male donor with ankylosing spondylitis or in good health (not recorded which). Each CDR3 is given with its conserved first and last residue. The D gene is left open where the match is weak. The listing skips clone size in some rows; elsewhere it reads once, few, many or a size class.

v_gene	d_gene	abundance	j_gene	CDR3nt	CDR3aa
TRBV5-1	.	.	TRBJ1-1	TGCGCCAGCAGCGGGGGGGGGGGCACGGACACTGAAGCTTTCTTT	CASSGGGGTDTEAFF
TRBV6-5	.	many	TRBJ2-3	TGTGCCAGCAGTTTAGGTGGGCCAGGGGGGACAGATACGCAGTATTTT	CASSLGGPGGTDTQYF
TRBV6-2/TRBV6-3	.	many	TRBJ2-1	TGTGCCACTCTCGAGGACACGTCGGGCAATGAGCAGTTCTTC	CATLEDTSGNEQFF
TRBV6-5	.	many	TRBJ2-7	TGTGCCAGCAGTTACGAGCAGTACTTC	CASSYEQYF
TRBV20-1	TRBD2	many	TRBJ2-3	TGCAGTGCTAGAGAGGTAGCGGGGGGGGTGGATACGCAGTATTTT	CSAREVAGGVDTQYF
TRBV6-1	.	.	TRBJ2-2	TGTGCCAGCAGTGAATTAGTCGCCGGGGAGCTGTTTTTT	CASSELVAGELFF
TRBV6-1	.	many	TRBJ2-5	TGTGCCAGCAGCGAATGGAGGAATGGTGAGACCCAGTACTTC	CASSEWRNGETQYF
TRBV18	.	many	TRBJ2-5	TGTGCCAGCTCACCAGTCCTAGGAGGGAGCCAAGAGACCCAGTACTTC	CASSPVLGGSQETQYF
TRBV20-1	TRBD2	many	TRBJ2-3	TGCAGTGCTAGACGGGGCGGGGGGGATACGCAGTATTTT	CSARRGGGDTQYF
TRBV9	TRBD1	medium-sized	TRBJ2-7	TGTGCCAGCAGCTCGTGGGAGGGACAGGGGGAAGAAGAATCCTACGAGCAGTACTTC	CASSSWEGQGEEESYEQYF
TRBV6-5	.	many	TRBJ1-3	TGTGCCAGCAGTTTCCTGGTTGCGTCTGGAAACACCATATATTTT	CASSFLVASGNTIYF
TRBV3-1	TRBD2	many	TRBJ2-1	TGTGCCAGCAGCTCGGGACTAGCGTACAATGAGCAGTTCTTC	CASSSGLAYNEQFF
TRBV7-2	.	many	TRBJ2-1	TGTGCCAGCAGCCTGCCCCTCCCGAGCTCCTACAATGAGCAGTTCTTC	CASSLPLPSSYNEQFF
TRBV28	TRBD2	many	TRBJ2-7	TGTGCCAGCAGTTCAACGGGGGGGGGCTCCTACGAGCAGTACTTC	CASSSTGGGSYEQYF
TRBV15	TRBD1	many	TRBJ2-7	TGTGCCACCAGCAGAGTTGGGTCCGGGACAGCTTCCTACGAGCAGTACTTC	CATSRVGSGTASYEQYF
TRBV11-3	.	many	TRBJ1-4	TGTGCCAGCAGCTTAGGAGCGGACGGACTGTTTTTT	CASSLGADGLFF
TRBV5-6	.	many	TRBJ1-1	TGTGCCAGCAGCTCAGGGAAGAACACTGAAGCTTTCTTT	CASSSGKNTEAFF
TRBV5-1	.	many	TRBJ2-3	TGCGCCAGCAGCTTGGAGCCACTCCCAGATACGCAGTATTTT	CASSLEPLPDTQYF
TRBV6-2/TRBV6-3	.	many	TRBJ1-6	TGTGCCAGCAGTTACTCAGACGGCTATAATTCACCCCTCCACTTT	CASSYSDGYNSPLHF
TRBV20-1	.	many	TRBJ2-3	TGCAGTGCTAGAACGCCCGGGGGCTGGGGCACAGATACGCAGTATTTT	CSARTPGGWGTDTQYF
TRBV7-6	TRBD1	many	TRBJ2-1	TGTGCCAGCAGCTTGGGGACAGGGGACAATGAGCAGTTCTTC	CASSLGTGDNEQFF
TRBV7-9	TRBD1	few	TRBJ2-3	TGTGCCAGCAGCTTACTCCCGGGACAGGGCGGCACAGATACGCAGTATTTT	CASSLLPGQGGTDTQYF
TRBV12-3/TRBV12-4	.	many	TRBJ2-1	TGTGCCAGCAGTTCCCCAGCAGCCGGGAAAAATGAGCAGTTCTTC	CASSSPAAGKNEQFF
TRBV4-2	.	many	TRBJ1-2	TGTGCCAGCAGCCAAGCCCAGGGAACTAACTATGGCTACACCTTC	CASSQAQGTNYGYTF